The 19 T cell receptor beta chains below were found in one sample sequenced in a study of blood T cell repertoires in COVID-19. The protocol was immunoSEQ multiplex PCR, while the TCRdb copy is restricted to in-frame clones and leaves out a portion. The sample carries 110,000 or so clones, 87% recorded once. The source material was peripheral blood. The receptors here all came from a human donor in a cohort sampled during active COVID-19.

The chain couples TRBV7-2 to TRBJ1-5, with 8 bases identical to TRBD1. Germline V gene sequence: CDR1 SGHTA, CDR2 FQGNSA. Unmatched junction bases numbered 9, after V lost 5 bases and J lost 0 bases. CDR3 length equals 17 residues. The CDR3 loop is CASSTRTGNPSNQPQHF. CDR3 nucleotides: TGTGCCAGCAGCACCCGGACAGGGAACCCTAGCAATCAGCCCCAGCATTTT.

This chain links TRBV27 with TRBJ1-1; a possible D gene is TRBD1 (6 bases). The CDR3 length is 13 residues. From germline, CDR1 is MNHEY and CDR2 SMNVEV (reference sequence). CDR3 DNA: TGTGCTACATATGGGGGGGGGCGGGCTGAAGCTTTCTTT. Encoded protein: CATYGGGRAEAFF.

CDR3 DNA sequence: TGTGCCAGCAGCTTGGGACCCCTAGATGGGGAAAAACTGTTTTTT. It translates to CASSLGPLDGEKLFF. The rearrangement uses TRBV5-4 and TRBJ1-4; D unclear. V was trimmed by 0 bases and J by 8 bases, leaving 14 bases between them. Germline V gives CDR1 SGHNT, CDR2 YYREEE (reference sequence). The CDR3 extends over 15 amino acids.

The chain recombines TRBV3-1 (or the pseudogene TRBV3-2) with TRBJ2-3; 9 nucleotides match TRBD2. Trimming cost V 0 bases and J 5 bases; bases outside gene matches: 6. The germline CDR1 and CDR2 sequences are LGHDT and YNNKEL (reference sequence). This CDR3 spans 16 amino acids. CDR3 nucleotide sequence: TGTGCCAGCAGCCAAGATCGGCTAGCGGGGTTAGATACGCAGTATTTT. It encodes CASSQDRLAGLDTQYF.

CDR3 in amino acids: CSARGGSPYTDTQYF. Here the CDR3 DNA reads TGCAGTGCTCGTGGGGGCTCTCCTTACACAGATACGCAGTATTTT. The chain joins TRBV20-1 to TRBJ2-3; D may be TRBD1 (6 bases). This CDR3 is 15 amino acids long. The V gene lost 5 bases and the J gene lost 2 bases, with 17 bases spanning the gap. Germline CDR1 is DFQATT and CDR2 is SNEGSKA (reference sequence).

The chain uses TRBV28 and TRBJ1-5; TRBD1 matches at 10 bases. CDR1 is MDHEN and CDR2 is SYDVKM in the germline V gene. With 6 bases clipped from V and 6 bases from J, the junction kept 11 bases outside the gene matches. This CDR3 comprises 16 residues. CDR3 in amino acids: CASSPQWDRGSQPQHF. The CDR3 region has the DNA TGTGCCAGCAGCCCCCAGTGGGACAGGGGAAGTCAGCCCCAGCATTTT.

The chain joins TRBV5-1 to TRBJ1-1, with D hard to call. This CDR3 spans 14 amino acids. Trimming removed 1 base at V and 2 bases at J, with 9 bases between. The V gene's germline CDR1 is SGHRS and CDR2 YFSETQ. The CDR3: CASSLRRGNTEAFF. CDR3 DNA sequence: TGCGCCAGCAGCTTGAGGCGGGGAAACACTGAAGCTTTCTTT. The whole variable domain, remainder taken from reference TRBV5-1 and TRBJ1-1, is KAGVTQTPRYLIKTRGQQVTLSCSPISGHRSVSWYQQTPGQGLQFLFEYFSETQRNKGNFPGRFSGRQFSNSRSEMNVSTLELGDSALYLCASSLRRGNTEAFFGQGTRLTVV.

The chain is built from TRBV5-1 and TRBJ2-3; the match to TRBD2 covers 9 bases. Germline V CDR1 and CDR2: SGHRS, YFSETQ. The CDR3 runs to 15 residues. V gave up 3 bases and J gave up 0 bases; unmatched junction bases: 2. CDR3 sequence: CASSWAGGSTDTQYF. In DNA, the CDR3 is TGCGCCAGCAGCTGGGCGGGAGGGAGCACAGATACGCAGTATTTT.

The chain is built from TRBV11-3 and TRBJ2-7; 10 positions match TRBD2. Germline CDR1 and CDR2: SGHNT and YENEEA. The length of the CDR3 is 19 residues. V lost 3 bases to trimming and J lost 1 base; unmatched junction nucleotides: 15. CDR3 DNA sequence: TGTGCCAGCAGCTTCTCCGGGACTAGCGAGAGCCCCGGGTCCTACGAGCAGTACTTC. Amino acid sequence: CASSFSGTSESPGSYEQYF. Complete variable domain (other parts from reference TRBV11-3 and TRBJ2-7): EAGVVQSPRYKIIEKKQPVAFWCNPISGHNTLYWYLQNLGQGPELLIRYENEEAVDDSQLPKDRFSAERLKGVDSTLKIQPAELGDSAVYLCASSFSGTSESPGSYEQYFGPGTRLTVT.

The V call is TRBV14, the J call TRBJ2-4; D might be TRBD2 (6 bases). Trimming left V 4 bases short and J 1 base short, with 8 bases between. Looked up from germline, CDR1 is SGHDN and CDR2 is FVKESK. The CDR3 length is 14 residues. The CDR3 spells CASSLRGAKNIQYF. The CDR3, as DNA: TGTGCCAGCAGCCTACGGGGGGCCAAAAACATTCAGTACTTC.

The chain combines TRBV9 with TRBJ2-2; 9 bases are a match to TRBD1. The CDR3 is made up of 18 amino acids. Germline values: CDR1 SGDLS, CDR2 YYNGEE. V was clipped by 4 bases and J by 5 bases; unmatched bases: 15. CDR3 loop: CASSPRPGTGLQTGELFF. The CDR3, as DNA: TGTGCCAGCAGCCCCCGCCCCGGGACAGGGTTGCAAACCGGGGAGCTGTTTTTT.

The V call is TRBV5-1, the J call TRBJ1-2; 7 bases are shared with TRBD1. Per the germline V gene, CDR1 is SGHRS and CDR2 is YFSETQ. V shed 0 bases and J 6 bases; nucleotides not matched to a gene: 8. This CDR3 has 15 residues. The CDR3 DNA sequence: TGCGCCAGCAGCTTGGAGGGGCATGACAGGGATGGCTACACCTTC. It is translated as CASSLEGHDRDGYTF.

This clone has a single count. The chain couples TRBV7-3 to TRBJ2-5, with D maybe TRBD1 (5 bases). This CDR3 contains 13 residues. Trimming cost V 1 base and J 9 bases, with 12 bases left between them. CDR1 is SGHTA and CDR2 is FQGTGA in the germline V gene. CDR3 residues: CASSLNIPGSQYF. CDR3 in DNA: TGTGCCAGCAGCTTAAACATCCCAGGGTCCCAGTACTTC.

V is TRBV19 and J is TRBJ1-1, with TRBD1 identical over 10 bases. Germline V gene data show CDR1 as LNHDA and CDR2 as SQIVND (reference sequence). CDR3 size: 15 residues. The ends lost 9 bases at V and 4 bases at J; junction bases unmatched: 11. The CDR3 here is CASSRQGARGTEAFF. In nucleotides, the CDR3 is TGTGCCAGCTCGAGACAGGGGGCTCGAGGCACTGAAGCTTTCTTT.

The CDR3 bases are TGTGCCAGCAGCCAACGACAGGGAATTTATCCCGATACGCAGTATTTT. Its translation is CASSQRQGIYPDTQYF. The rearrangement links TRBV7-6 to TRBJ2-3, with 7 bases lining up with TRBD1. V dropped 5 bases and J dropped 6; count of bases not matched to a gene: 14. Germline lookup yields CDR1 SGHVS and CDR2 FNYEAQ. The CDR3 spans 16 residues.

The CDR3 region has the DNA TGTGCCAGCAGCTTGGACAGGGGAGATGAAAAACTGTTTTTT. Its translation: CASSLDRGDEKLFF. The V gene is TRBV7-9, the J gene TRBJ1-4; 9 positions match TRBD1. Per germline, CDR1 SEHNR and CDR2 FQNEAQ (reference sequence). Trimming cost V 3 bases and J 6 bases; bases outside gene matches: 2. The CDR3 totals 14 residues.

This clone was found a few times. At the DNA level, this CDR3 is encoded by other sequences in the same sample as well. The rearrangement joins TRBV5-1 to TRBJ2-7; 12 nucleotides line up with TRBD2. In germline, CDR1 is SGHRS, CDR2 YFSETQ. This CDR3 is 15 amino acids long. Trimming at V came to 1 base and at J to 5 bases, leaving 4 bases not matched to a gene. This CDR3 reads CASSLRLAGVNEQYF. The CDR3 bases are TGCGCCAGCAGCTTGAGACTAGCGGGAGTCAACGAGCAGTACTTC.

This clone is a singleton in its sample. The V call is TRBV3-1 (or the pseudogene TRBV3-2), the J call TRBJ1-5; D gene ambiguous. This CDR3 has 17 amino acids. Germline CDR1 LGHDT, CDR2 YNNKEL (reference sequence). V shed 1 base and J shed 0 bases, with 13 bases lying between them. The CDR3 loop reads CASSQGSQAYSNQPQHF. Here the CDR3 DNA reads TGTGCCAGCAGCCAAGGCTCGCAGGCGTATAGCAATCAGCCCCAGCATTTT.

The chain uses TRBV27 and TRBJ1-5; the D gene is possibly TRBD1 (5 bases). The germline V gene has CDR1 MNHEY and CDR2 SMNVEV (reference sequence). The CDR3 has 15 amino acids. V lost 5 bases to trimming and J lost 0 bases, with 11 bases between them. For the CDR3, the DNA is TGTGCCAGCAGTCGGGGGGGAATTAGCAATCAGCCCCAGCATTTT. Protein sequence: CASSRGGISNQPQHF.